Described below is a single TCR beta chain sequence and its context. It lacks a known antigen. This may arise from a read error, as a much more abundant clone is one base away. The data were obtained in a study of T cells in Graves' hyperthyroidism and ophthalmopathy (dated by TCRdb to about 2019). About the full investigation: Peripheral blood was sampled at the time of initial diagnosis, prior to any treatment. A discovery cohort of around 100 patients, about 43 with Graves' ophthalmopathy and roughly 59 with stable Graves' hyperthyroidism, was used to find distinguishing TCR V-J signatures. Prospective prediction of ophthalmopathy was tested in an independent validation cohort consisting of 18 hyperthyroidism patients and approximately 16 patients who later progressed to ophthalmopathy. The roughly 91 discovery patients were randomly divided into training and test sets at a 7:3 ratio. Thyroid tissue and blood T-cell repertoires from roughly 6 Graves' hyperthyroidism patients were also compared in the study. After blood sampling, hyperthyroidism patients were treated with methimazole at a starting dose of 30 mg daily, and ophthalmopathy patients were treated with high-dose intravenous methylprednisolone. TCR Vbeta CDR3 sequencing of 120 to 150 peripheral blood samples (more than 40 ophthalmopathy, roughly 74 hyperthyroidism and around 17 progressor patients) is reported in the paper. Beyond this particular receptor, the publication reports: Sample size was not statistically predetermined, and investigators were not blinded to group allocation. Most expanded thyroid clonotypes (frequency above 0.001) were also detected in blood, a finding suggesting that blood repertoires may reflect thyroid immune responses. A model built on a 13 V-J signature distinguished ophthalmopathy from stable hyperthyroidism, reaching approximately 89% sensitivity and under 84% specificity in cross-validation and 80%/75% in testing. In validation, the model predicted progression to ophthalmopathy a median of 6.5 months before onset, with 65% to 71% sensitivity and about 75% specificity.

TCR beta CDR3 regions were amplified from RNA transcripts. The first round of RT-PCR for the TCR CDR3 was performed with the HTBI primer set and the Qiagen OneStep RT-PCR kit. Libraries were constructed in a second round of multiplex PCR, after which size selection and purification were performed. The libraries were sequenced on an Illumina HiSeq2000 using paired-end 100 bp reads. The paper's processing steps were these. Raw data were processed with SOAPnuke, discarding reads with adapters, uncalled bases, mean Phred below 15, or no exact constant-primer or identifier match. High-quality paired reads were merged with COPE v1.2.5, and unique nucleotide sequences were defined as clonotypes. MiTCR v1.1 was used to align clonotypes to the IMGT TRBV, TRBD and TRBJ reference segments. Analysis was restricted to V-J combinations with a frequency above 0.0001, which covered 99% to 99.2% of repertoires. The TCS score was defined as F50 (clonal expansion) divided by E x V (chaos), with BLOSUM62-based TCRdist calculated between CDR3 peptides within each V-J. Welch's t-statistics and random forest reduced 450 to 600 V-J features to 10 to 15, which were used in a naive Bayes classifier (R e1071). In TCRdb, the public reads were trimmed at Q25 with fastp and aligned with MiXCR, with productive beta chains retained. CDR3 protein duplicates are merged, each entry listing the most common genes and DNA. The V and J calls follow TCRdb's processing rather than the paper's. The sample table records 380,000 or so distinct CDR3 sequences; about 13% of these occur just once. More than 20% of the sample belongs to the ten largest clones.

The cysteine opens and the phenylalanine closes a CDR3 of 16 amino acids. Only the CDR3 DNA stays, 48 bases, in frame from base 1. Looking up the germline V gene yields CDR1 SGHAT and CDR2 FQNNGV. The junction shows trimming of 4 bases on V and 2 bases on J, and the gene matches do not reach 2 bases of it. The hyperthyroidism patients were between 18 and 65 years old and newly diagnosed, with a disease duration of less than 2 months. Exclusion was applied to patients with uncontrolled infections, other autoimmune diseases, pregnancy or lactation. Diagnoses relied on clinical symptoms, serum thyroxine and TRAb, thyroid ultrasound and orbital computed tomography. Blood from progressor patients was drawn when they were first diagnosed with hyperthyroidism, before any ophthalmopathy symptoms appeared. Ficoll-Paque density gradient centrifugation was used to isolate PBMCs from 10 ml of fresh peripheral blood. Progressor patients were first diagnosed with Graves' hyperthyroidism and then developed ophthalmopathy during follow-up. Total RNA was extracted using Trizol reagent, and RNA quality was assessed on an Agilent 2100 Bioanalyzer.

Sequenced: blood. The V and J genes are TRBV11-2 and TRBJ2-5; the central 15 bases match TRBD2. The receptor was isolated from a man aged 25-40 years with Graves' hyperthyroidism that later progressed to Graves' ophthalmopathy. The DNA is as follows: TGTGCCAGCAGCTGGGGACTAGCGGGGGGACAAGAGACCCAGTACTTC. This is translated as CASSWGLAGGQETQYF.